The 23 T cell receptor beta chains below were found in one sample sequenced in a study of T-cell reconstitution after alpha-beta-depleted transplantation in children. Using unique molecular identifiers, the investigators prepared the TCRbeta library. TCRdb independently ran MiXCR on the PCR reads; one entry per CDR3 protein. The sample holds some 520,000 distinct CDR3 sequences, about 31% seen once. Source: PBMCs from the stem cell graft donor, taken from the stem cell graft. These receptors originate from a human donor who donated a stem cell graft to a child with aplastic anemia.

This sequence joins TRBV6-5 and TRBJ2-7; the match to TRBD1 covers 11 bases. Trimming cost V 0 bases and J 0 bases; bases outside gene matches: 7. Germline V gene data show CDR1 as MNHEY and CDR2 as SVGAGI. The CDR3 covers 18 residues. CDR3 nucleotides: TGTGCCAGCAGTTACTCGGGGACAGGGGGACCCCTCTCCTACGAGCAGTACTTC. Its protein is CASSYSGTGGPLSYEQYF.

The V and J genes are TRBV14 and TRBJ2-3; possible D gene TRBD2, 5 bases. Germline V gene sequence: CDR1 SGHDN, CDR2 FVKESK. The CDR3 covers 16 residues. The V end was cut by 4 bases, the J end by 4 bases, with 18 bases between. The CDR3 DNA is TGTGCCAGCAGCCTATCGGACTTTCCGCTTCCAGATACGCAGTATTTT. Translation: CASSLSDFPLPDTQYF.

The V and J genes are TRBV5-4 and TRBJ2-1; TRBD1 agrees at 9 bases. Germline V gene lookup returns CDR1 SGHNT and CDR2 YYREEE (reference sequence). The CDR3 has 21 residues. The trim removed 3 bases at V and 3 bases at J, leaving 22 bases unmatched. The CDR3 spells CASSYYTGTGSSIRIYNEQFF. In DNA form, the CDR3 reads TGTGCCAGCAGCTATTACACCGGGACAGGGAGTAGTATTAGGATCTACAATGAGCAGTTCTTC.

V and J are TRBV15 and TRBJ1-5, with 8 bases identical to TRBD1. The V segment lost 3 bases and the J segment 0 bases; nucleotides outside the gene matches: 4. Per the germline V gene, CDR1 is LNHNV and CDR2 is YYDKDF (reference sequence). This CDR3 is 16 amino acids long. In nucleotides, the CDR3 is TGTGCCACCAGCAGGCGACAGGGGCGTAGCAATCAGCCCCAGCATTTT. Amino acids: CATSRRQGRSNQPQHF.

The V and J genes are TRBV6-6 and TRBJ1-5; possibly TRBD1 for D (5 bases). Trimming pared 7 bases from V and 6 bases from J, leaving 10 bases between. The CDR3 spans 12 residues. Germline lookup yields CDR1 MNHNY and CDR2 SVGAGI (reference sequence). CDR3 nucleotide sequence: TGTGCCAGCACTGGGGACGGTCAGCCCCAGCATTTT. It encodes CASTGDGQPQHF.

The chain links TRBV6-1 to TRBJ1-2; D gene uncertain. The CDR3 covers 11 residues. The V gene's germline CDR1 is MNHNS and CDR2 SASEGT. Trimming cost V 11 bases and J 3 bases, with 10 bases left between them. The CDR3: CALDVYYGYTF. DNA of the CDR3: TGTGCCCTAGACGTATACTATGGCTACACCTTC.

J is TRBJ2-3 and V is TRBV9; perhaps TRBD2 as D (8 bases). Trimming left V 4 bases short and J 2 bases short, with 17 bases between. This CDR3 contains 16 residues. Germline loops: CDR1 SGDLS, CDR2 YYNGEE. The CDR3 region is CASSPREGAPTDTQYF. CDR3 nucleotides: TGTGCCAGCAGCCCCCGGGAGGGGGCCCCCACAGATACGCAGTATTTT.

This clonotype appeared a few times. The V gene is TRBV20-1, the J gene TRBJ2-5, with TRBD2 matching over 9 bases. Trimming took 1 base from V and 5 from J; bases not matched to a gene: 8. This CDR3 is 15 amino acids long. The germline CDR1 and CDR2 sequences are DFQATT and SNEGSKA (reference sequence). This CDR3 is CSARVLAGDGETQYF. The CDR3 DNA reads TGCAGTGCTAGAGTTTTAGCGGGAGACGGGGAGACCCAGTACTTC.

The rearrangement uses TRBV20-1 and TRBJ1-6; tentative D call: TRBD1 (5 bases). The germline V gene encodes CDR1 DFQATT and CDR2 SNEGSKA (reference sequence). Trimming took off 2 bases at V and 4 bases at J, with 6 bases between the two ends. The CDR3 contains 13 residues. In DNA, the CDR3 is TGCAGTGCTAGACAGGGTTATAATTCACCCCTCCACTTT. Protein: CSARQGYNSPLHF.

The CDR3: CASSPVERNYGYTF. The DNA of the CDR3 is TGTGCCAGCTCACCAGTTGAACGGAACTATGGCTACACCTTC. The V and J genes are TRBV18 and TRBJ1-2; D call uncertain. The V gene's germline CDR1 is KGHSH and CDR2 LQKENI. Trimming removed 2 bases from V and 2 bases from J, with 9 bases in between. This CDR3 spans 14 amino acids.

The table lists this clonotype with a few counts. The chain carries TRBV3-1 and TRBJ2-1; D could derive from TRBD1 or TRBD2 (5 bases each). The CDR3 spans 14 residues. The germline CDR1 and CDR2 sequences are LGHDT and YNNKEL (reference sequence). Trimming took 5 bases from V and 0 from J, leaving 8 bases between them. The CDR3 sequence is CASSGGLSYNEQFF. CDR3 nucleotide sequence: TGTGCCAGCAGCGGGGGTCTCTCCTACAATGAGCAGTTCTTC.

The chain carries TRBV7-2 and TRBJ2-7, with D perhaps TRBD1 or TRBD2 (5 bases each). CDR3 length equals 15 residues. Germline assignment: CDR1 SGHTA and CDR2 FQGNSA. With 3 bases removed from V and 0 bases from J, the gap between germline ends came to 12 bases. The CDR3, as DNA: TGTGCCAGCAGCTTTTCACCGAGGGGCTCCTACGAGCAGTACGTC. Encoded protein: CASSFSPRGSYEQYV.

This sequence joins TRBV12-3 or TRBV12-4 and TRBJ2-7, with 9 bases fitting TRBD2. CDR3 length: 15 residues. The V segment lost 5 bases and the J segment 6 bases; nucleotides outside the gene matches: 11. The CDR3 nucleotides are TGTGCCAGCAGTCCAACGGGTAGCGGGAGTCGCGAGCAGTACTTC. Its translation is CASSPTGSGSREQYF.

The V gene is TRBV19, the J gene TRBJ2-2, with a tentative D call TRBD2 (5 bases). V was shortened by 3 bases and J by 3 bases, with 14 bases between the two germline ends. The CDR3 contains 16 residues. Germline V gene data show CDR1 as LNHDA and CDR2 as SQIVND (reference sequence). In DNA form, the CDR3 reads TGTGCCAGTAGTATTCGGGCTAGCAGTGACACCGGGGAGCTGTTTTTT. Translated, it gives CASSIRASSDTGELFF.

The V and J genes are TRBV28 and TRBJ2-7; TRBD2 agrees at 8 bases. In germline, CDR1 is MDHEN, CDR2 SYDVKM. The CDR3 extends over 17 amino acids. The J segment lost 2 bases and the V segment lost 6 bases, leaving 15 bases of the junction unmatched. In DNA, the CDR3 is TGTGCCAGCAGCCAAACGAAGATGAGCGGGAGACCCTACGAGCAGTACTTC. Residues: CASSQTKMSGRPYEQYF.

In DNA, the CDR3 is TGTGCCAGCAGTTCGAACAAGGGGACGGGTTTGCTGCGAGTTGGAGATACGCAGTATTTT. It translates to CASSSNKGTGLLRVGDTQYF. V and J are TRBV6-2 or TRBV6-3 and TRBJ2-3; D tentatively fits TRBD1 or TRBD2 (5 bases each). From germline, CDR1 is MNHEY and CDR2 SVGEGT. The CDR3 is 20 amino acids. Trimming removed 4 bases from V and 5 bases from J, with 31 bases in between.

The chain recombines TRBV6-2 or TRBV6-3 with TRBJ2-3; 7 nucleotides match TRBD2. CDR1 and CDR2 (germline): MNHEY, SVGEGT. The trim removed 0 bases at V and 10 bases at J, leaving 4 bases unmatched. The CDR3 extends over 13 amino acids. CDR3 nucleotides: TGTGCCAGCAGTTACTCTTTCCGGGAGGCGCAGTATTTT. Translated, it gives CASSYSFREAQYF.

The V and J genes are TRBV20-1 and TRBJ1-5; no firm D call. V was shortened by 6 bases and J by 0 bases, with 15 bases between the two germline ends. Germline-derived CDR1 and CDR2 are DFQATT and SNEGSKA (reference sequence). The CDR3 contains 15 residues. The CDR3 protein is CSAAPDTYSNQPQHF. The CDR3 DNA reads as TGCAGTGCCGCACCTGACACGTATAGCAATCAGCCCCAGCATTTT.

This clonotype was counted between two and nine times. The CDR3 reads CASSLGGLGNTGELFF. CDR3 nucleotide sequence: TGCGCCAGCAGCTTGGGGGGCCTCGGGAACACCGGGGAGCTGTTTTTT. The V and J genes are TRBV5-1 and TRBJ2-2, with D perhaps TRBD1 (5 bases). V was shortened by 0 bases and J by 1 base, with 10 bases between the two germline ends. CDR1 is SGHRS, CDR2 YFSETQ, per germline. There are 16 residues in the CDR3.

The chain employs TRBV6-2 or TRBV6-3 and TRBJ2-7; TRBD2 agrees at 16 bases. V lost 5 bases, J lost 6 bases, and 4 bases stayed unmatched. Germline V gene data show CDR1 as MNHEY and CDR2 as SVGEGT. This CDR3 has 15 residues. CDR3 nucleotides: TGTGCCAGCAGTCCGGGACTAGCGGGAGGGCTCGAGCAGTACTTC. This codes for CASSPGLAGGLEQYF.

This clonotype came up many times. The CDR3, as DNA: TGTGCCAGCAGCTTACAATCAGGGGACACTGAAGCTTTCTTT. This sequence encodes CASSLQSGDTEAFF. The chain employs TRBV7-2 and TRBJ1-1, with TRBD1 as a possible D gene (6 bases). The V and J ends lost 2 bases and 3 bases respectively, with 10 bases between them. This CDR3 has 14 residues. Looked up from germline, CDR1 is SGHTA and CDR2 is FQGNSA.

The CDR3 nucleotides read TGCGCCAGCAGCCACTGGGGGATAGCGTCAGGGAATGAGCAGTTCTTC. It codes for CASSHWGIASGNEQFF. This chain links TRBV5-1 with TRBJ2-1; tentatively, D is TRBD1 or TRBD2 (5 bases each). The CDR3 runs 16 residues. Germline values: CDR1 SGHRS, CDR2 YFSETQ. Trimming pared 4 bases from V and 7 bases from J, leaving 21 bases between.

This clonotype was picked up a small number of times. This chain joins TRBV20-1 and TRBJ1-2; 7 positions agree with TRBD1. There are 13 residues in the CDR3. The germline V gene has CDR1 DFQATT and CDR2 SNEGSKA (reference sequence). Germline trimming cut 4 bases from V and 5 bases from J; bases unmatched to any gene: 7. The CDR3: CSATRTGGYGYTF. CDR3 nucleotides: TGCAGTGCTACGAGGACAGGCGGATATGGCTACACCTTC.